This T cell receptor beta chain appears in the sequencing data of a study of Graves' ophthalmopathy and Graves' hyperthyroidism. Amplification from RNA transcripts yielded the TCR beta CDR3 regions. Second-round multiplex PCR came after a first-round RT-PCR that employed HTBI primers. Each CDR3 protein gets one entry after TCRdb re-called the multiplex PCR reads with MiXCR. The sample contains roughly 350,000 distinct CDR3 sequences, roughly a sixth of which appear only once. Hyperthyroidism was classified as stable if no ophthalmopathy occurred within 18 months of follow-up. The hyperthyroidism patients, aged 18 to 65, had been newly diagnosed, with under 2 months' duration. As for this clonotype: No antigen is known for it. A much larger clone differs from this one at a single base, so this may be a read error.

The study, taken as a whole, reports: As the model predicted ophthalmopathy progression, it achieved a sensitivity of just over 70% and a specificity of about 72%.

The CDR3 is made up of 18 amino acids. V lost 3 bases to trimming and J lost 0 bases; unmatched junction nucleotides: 11. CDR1 and CDR2 (germline): SGHRS, YFSETQ. The clonotype originates from an adult woman with stable Graves' hyperthyroidism. The genes are TRBV5-1 and TRBJ2-3; 9 bases line up with TRBD2. Sequences were obtained from peripheral blood. This CDR3 reads CASSSTTTSGGSTDTQYF. The CDR3 bases are TGCGCCAGCAGCTCCACAACGACTAGCGGAGGGAGCACAGATACGCAGTATTTT.